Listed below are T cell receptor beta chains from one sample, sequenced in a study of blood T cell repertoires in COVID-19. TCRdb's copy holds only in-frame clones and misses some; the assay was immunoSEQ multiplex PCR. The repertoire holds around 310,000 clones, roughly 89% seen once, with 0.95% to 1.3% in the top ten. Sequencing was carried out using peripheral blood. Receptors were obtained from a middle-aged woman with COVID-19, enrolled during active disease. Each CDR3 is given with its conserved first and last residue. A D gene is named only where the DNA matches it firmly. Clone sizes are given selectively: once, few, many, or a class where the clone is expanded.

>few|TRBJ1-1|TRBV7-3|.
CASSLTGDTEAFF
TGTGCCAGCAGCTTAACAGGGGACACTGAAGCTTTCTTT
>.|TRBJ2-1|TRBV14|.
CASSQRYNEQFF
TGTGCCAGCAGCCAGAGGTACAATGAGCAGTTCTTC
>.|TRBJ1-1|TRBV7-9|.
CASSLGGAEAFF
TGTGCCAGCAGCCTCGGGGGAGCTGAAGCTTTCTTT
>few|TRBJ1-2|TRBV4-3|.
CASSPDHSDSSYGYTF
TGCGCCAGCAGCCCCGACCATTCCGACAGTTCATATGGCTACACCTTC
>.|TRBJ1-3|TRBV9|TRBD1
CASSRQGYGNTIYF
TGTGCCAGCAGCAGACAGGGTTACGGAAACACCATATATTTT
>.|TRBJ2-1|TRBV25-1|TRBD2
CASRMSGTSGSREQFF
TGTGCCAGCAGAATGTCAGGGACTAGCGGGAGTCGGGAGCAGTTCTTC
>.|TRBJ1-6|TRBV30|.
CACARGSSPLHF
TGTGCCTGCGCGCGGGGGTCCTCACCCCTCCACTTT
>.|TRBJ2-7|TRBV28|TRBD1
CASSLKDRGLFGGEQYF
TGTGCCAGCAGTTTAAAAGACAGGGGGCTTTTTGGAGGCGAGCAGTACTTC
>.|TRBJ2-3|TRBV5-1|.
CASSQNTYDTDTQYF
TGCGCCAGCAGCCAAAATACATATGACACAGATACGCAGTATTTT
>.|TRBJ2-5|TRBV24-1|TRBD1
CATSDSGTGRGGQETQYF
TGTGCCACCAGTGATTCGGGGACAGGTCGCGGTGGCCAAGAGACCCAGTACTTC
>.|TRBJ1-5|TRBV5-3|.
CARSSGEGRRSQHF
TGTGCCAGAAGCTCGGGTGAGGGTCGCAGGTCCCAGCATTTT
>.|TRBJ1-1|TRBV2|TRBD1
CASTTQGILNTEAFF
TGTGCCAGTACAACACAGGGGATCTTGAACACTGAAGCTTTCTTT
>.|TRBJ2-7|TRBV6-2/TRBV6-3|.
CASSYSELTHYEQYF
TGTGCCAGCAGTTACTCTGAGCTCACCCACTACGAGCAGTACTTC
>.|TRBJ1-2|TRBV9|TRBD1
CASSVRPGQGWNGYTF
TGTGCCAGCAGCGTGCGCCCGGGACAGGGGTGGAATGGCTACACCTTC
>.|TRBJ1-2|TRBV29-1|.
CSVEGTVLNYGYTF
TGCAGCGTTGAAGGGACAGTCCTTAACTATGGCTACACCTTC
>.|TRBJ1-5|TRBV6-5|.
CASRNTGNSNQPQHF
TGTGCCAGCAGGAATACAGGGAATAGCAATCAGCCCCAGCATTTT
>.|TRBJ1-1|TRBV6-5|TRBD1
CASSFTGTGGYTEAFF
TGTGCCAGCAGTTTTACCGGGACAGGGGGTTACACTGAAGCTTTCTTT
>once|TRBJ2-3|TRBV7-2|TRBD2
CASSLFGLAGAADTQYF
TGTGCCAGCAGCCTATTCGGACTAGCGGGAGCGGCAGATACGCAGTATTTT
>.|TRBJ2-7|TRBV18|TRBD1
CASSPPAGGYEQYF
TGTGCCAGCTCACCACCTGCAGGGGGCTACGAGCAGTACTTC
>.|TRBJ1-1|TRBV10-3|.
CAISDGRLRGGTEAFF
TGTGCCATCAGTGATGGCCGACTACGGGGGGGCACTGAAGCTTTCTTT
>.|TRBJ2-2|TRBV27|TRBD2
CASSIGRVPNTGELFF
TGTGCCAGCAGTATCGGGAGGGTTCCGAACACCGGGGAGCTGTTTTTT
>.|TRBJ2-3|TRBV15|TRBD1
CATGTGGTDTQYF
TGTGCCACCGGGACAGGGGGAACAGATACGCAGTATTTT
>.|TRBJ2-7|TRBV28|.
CASSHLRGFSYEQYF
TGTGCCAGCAGCCATCTGCGGGGCTTCTCCTACGAGCAGTACTTC
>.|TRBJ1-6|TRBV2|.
CASSLDSSYNSPLHF
TGTGCCAGCAGTTTAGATAGCTCCTATAATTCACCCCTCCACTTT
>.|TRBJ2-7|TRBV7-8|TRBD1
CASSQFAGQGYEQYF
TGTGCCAGCAGCCAATTCGCGGGACAGGGCTACGAGCAGTACTTC
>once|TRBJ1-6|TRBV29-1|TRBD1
CSVLTGGPTSPLHF
TGCAGCGTTCTCACAGGGGGTCCCACTTCACCCCTCCACTTT
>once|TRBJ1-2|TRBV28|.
CASRRGIGSGYTF
TGTGCCAGCAGGCGGGGGATTGGGAGTGGCTACACCTTC
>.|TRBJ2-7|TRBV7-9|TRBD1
CASSWDSYEQYF
TGTGCCAGCAGTTGGGACAGCTACGAGCAGTACTTC
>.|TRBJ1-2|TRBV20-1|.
CSAYPLALSF
TGCAGTGCTTACCCTTTGGCATTATCCTTC
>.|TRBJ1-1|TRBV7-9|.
CASSLGTVRGTEAFF
TGTGCCAGCAGCTTAGGTACAGTCAGGGGTACTGAAGCTTTCTTT
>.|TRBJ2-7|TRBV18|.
CASSPPGSSSYEQYF
TGTGCCAGCTCACCCCCGGGGTCTTCTTCGTACGAGCAGTACTTC
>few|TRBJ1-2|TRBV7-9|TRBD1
CASPMTGGSLNGYTF
TGTGCCAGCCCGATGACAGGGGGCAGCTTGAATGGCTACACCTTC
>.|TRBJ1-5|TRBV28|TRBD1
CASRPRQGRQPQHF
TGTGCCAGCAGGCCCAGACAGGGACGTCAGCCCCAGCATTTT
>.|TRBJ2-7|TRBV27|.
CASGAYSYEQYF
TGTGCCAGCGGAGCTTATTCCTACGAGCAGTACTTC
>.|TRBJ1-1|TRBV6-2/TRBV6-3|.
CASSYLSPRGNREAFF
TGTGCCAGCAGTTACTTAAGCCCCCGGGGGAATAGAGAAGCTTTCTTT
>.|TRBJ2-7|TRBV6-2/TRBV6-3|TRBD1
CASSYGQGAEQYF
TGTGCCAGCAGTTACGGACAGGGGGCCGAGCAGTACTTC
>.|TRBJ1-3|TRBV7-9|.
CASSPDSSGNTIYF
TGTGCCAGCAGCCCCGACAGCTCTGGAAACACCATATATTTT
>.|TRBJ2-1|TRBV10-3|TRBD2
CAISESTASGPYNEQFF
TGTGCCATCAGTGAATCGACCGCTAGCGGGCCTTACAATGAGCAGTTCTTC
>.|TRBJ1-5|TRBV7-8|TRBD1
CASSRGTASNQPQHF
TGTGCCAGCAGCCGGGGGACAGCTAGCAATCAGCCCCAGCATTTT
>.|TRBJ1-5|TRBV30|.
CAWSPTPNGPQHF
TGTGCCTGGAGCCCCACACCGAATGGGCCCCAGCATTTT
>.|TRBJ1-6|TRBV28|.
CASSFLNSPLHF
TGTGCCAGCAGTTTTCTCAATTCACCCCTCCACTTT
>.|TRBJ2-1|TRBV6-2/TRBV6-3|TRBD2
CASSSLAGRYNEQFF
TGTGCCAGCAGTTCACTAGCGGGGAGATACAATGAGCAGTTCTTC
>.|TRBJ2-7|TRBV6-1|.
CASSEAQGEGNEQYF
TGTGCCAGCAGTGAAGCACAGGGAGAGGGGAACGAGCAGTACTTC
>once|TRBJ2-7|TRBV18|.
CASSPAGTGYYEQYF
TGTGCCAGCTCCCCCGCGGGTACAGGGTACTACGAGCAGTACTTC
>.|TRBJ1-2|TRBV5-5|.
CASSPGGSGYGYTF
TGTGCCAGCAGCCCGGGCGGGTCGGGCTATGGCTACACCTTC
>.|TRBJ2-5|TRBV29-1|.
CSVDSRLQETQYF
TGCAGCGTTGACTCGCGCCTCCAAGAGACCCAGTACTTC
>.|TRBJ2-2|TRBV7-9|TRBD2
CASSLGLSGANTGELFF
TGTGCCAGCAGCTTAGGGCTTAGCGGGGCGAACACCGGGGAGCTGTTTTTT
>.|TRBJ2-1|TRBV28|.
CASRARGISYNEQFF
TGTGCCAGCCGGGCTCGGGGGATCTCCTACAATGAGCAGTTCTTC
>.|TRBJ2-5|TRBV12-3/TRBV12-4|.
CASGPDWEETQYF
TGTGCCAGCGGCCCGGACTGGGAGGAGACCCAGTACTTC
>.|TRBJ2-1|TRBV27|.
CASSHSWGRSNEQFF
TGTGCCAGCAGCCACTCGTGGGGGCGAAGTAATGAGCAGTTCTTC
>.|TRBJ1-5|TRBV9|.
CASSPAAAGDQPQHF
TGTGCCAGCAGCCCCGCTGCCGCAGGGGATCAGCCCCAGCATTTT